Listed below are T cell receptor beta chains from one sample, sequenced in a study of T-cell reconstitution after alpha-beta-depleted transplantation in children. TCRdb re-called the PCR reads with MiXCR, one entry per CDR3 protein. The sample records 450,000 to 700,000 distinct CDR3 sequences, over 20% being singletons. The sample in question was PBMCs, obtained before TCRalphabeta/CD19-depleted stem cell transplant. The receptors here all came from a boy under three years old with Wiskott-Aldrich syndrome, due to receive a stem cell transplant. CDR3s include the opening cysteine and the closing phenylalanine or tryptophan. Fields, in order: D gene, J gene, V gene, clone size, CDR3 DNA, CDR3 protein. A D gene is named only where the DNA matches it firmly. Some rows mark clone size as missing; the rest say once, few, many or name a class of expanded clone.

>TRBD2|TRBJ2-1|TRBV15|.
TGTGCCACCAGTCCGAGACTAGCCCCAGAGGAGCAGTTCTTC
CATSPRLAPEEQFF
>.|TRBJ2-3|TRBV28|few
TGTGCCAGCAGTACCCTACAGGCTAGACATTGGTATTTT
CASSTLQARHWYF
>TRBD2|TRBJ2-5|TRBV5-1|.
TGCGCCAGCAGCTTGGCCGGGACTAGCGGGTTCCCAGAGACCCAGTACTTC
CASSLAGTSGFPETQYF
>.|TRBJ2-7|TRBV6-5|.
TGTGCCAGCATTAAGGTAGAGGGCTCGTACGAGCAGTACTTC
CASIKVEGSYEQYF
>TRBD1|TRBJ1-2|TRBV10-3|few
TGTGCCATCAGTGACCCCCCCGGGACAGTGAACTATGGCTACACCTTC
CAISDPPGTVNYGYTF
>.|TRBJ1-3|TRBV27|few
TGTGCCAGCAGCCAAAGGGGGGGAAACACCATATATTTT
CASSQRGGNTIYF
>.|TRBJ2-1|TRBV7-2|few
TGTGCCAGCAGCTTTCGGGCTTCGGAGGTTGGCTACAATGAGCAGTTCTTC
CASSFRASEVGYNEQFF
>.|TRBJ2-7|TRBV20-1|.
TGCAGTGCTAGAAAGTCCGGGTCTGTCGAGCAGTACTTC
CSARKSGSVEQYF
>.|TRBJ2-2|TRBV25-1|.
TGTGCCAGCAGTGAACTCTTTAGCAGTTACACCGGGGAGCTGTTTTTT
CASSELFSSYTGELFF
>.|TRBJ2-1|TRBV7-7|.
TGTGCCAGCAGCCCAACCCCGCGGAACTCCTACAATGAGCAGTTCTTC
CASSPTPRNSYNEQFF
>TRBD1|TRBJ2-7|TRBV10-2|few
TGCGCCAGCACCGGGACAGGGGCGATCGTCTCCTACGAGCAGTACTTC
CASTGTGAIVSYEQYF
>TRBD2|TRBJ2-3|TRBV24-1|few
TGTGCCACCAGTGATTATAGCGGGAGACCCGCAGATACGCAGTATTTT
CATSDYSGRPADTQYF
>.|TRBJ1-1|TRBV7-9|few
TGTGCCAGCAGCTCGGGACGGAGTCCTCTGAACACTGAAGCTTTCTTT
CASSSGRSPLNTEAFF
>TRBD2|TRBJ2-1|TRBV5-1|few
TGCGCCAGCGGGACTAGCGGGAGGACTGAGCAGTTCTTC
CASGTSGRTEQFF
>TRBD1|TRBJ2-7|TRBV9|.
TGTGCCAGCAGCGTAGCTGGGGACAGCTCCTACGAGCAGTACTTC
CASSVAGDSSYEQYF
>.|TRBJ1-2|TRBV6-5|few
TGTGCCAGCAGATCCTCAGCTAACTATGGCTACACCTTC
CASRSSANYGYTF
>.|TRBJ2-1|TRBV3-1|.
TGTGCCAGCAGCCGCTCGGGAGAGTACAATGAGCAGTTCTTC
CASSRSGEYNEQFF
>.|TRBJ2-3|TRBV5-1|once
TGCGCCAGCAGCTTGGGCTGGGGGGCCGCAAGTCCCACAGATACGCAGTATTTT
CASSLGWGAASPTDTQYF
>TRBD2|TRBJ2-1|TRBV20-1|.
TGCAGTGCTAGTCGCCTAGCGGGGTGGGAGACCTACAATGAGCAGTTCTTC
CSASRLAGWETYNEQFF
>.|TRBJ2-3|TRBV28|.
TGTGCCAGCAGTTCCCCACCCGGCAGGGGGGAGACAGATACGCAGTATTTT
CASSSPPGRGETDTQYF
>TRBD1|TRBJ1-1|TRBV29-1|.
TGCAGCGCACGAAGGACAGGTAGGGACACTGAAGCTTTCTTT
CSARRTGRDTEAFF
>TRBD2|TRBJ2-1|TRBV20-1|.
TGCAGTGCTATTAATAGCGGGAAGCTTTATGAGCAGTTCTTC
CSAINSGKLYEQFF
>TRBD1|TRBJ1-1|TRBV12-3/TRBV12-4|.
TGTGCCAGCAGCGGGGACAGTCGTGAAGCTTTCTTT
CASSGDSREAFF
>TRBD1|TRBJ2-7|TRBV5-1|.
TGCGCCAGCAGCTTCGGACAGGGAGGACTCGAGCAGTACTTC
CASSFGQGGLEQYF
>TRBD2|TRBJ2-1|TRBV3-1|few
TGTGCCAGCAGCCAGGCGGGAGGGTACAATGAGCAGTTCTTC
CASSQAGGYNEQFF
>.|TRBJ2-7|TRBV29-1|few
TGCAGCGTTGGGGGGCACAACGAGCAGTACTTC
CSVGGHNEQYF
>.|TRBJ2-7|TRBV3-1|.
TGTGCCAGCAGCCAAGACGGCAGGAGCTCCTACGAGCAGTACTTC
CASSQDGRSSYEQYF
>TRBD2|TRBJ2-1|TRBV29-1|few
TGCAGCACTAGCGGACTTAGCTCCTACAATGAGCAGTTCTTC
CSTSGLSSYNEQFF
>TRBD2|TRBJ2-1|TRBV12-3/TRBV12-4|.
TGTGCCAGCAGTTTAAGGGCTAGCGGGAGGGCCCTCAATGAGCAGTTCTTC
CASSLRASGRALNEQFF
>TRBD2|TRBJ2-1|TRBV11-2|few
TGTGCCAGCAGCTTAGATCCCTGGGGGCTAGCGGGAGCCAATGAGCAGTTCTTC
CASSLDPWGLAGANEQFF
>TRBD1|TRBJ1-6|TRBV5-1|.
TGCGCCAGCAGCTCGGACAGGGGAAATTCACCCCTCCACTTT
CASSSDRGNSPLHF
>.|TRBJ2-5|TRBV14|.
TGTGCCAGCAGCTACTGGGGGCGAGAGACCCAGTACTTC
CASSYWGRETQYF
>.|TRBJ1-5|TRBV5-6|few
TGTGCCAGCAGCTTGAGTAGGGTCCAGGGTTGCAATCAGCCCCAGCATTTT
CASSLSRVQGCNQPQHF
>TRBD1|TRBJ1-2|TRBV27|few
TGTGCCAGCAGTTTATCCCCACTCGGGGACAGGGTTTTCTATGGCTACACCTTC
CASSLSPLGDRVFYGYTF
>TRBD2|TRBJ2-1|TRBV5-1|.
TGCGCCAGCAGCCCCCAGATAAAGAGCGGGAGCTCCTACAATGAGCAGTTCTTC
CASSPQIKSGSSYNEQFF
>.|TRBJ1-2|TRBV20-1|.
TGCAGTGCGCCCGGGGTGGATTCGTATGGCTACACCTTC
CSAPGVDSYGYTF
>TRBD2|TRBJ2-3|TRBV7-9|few
TGTGCCAGCAGCCGCGGGACTAGCGGTCCTTTGGATACGCAGTATTTT
CASSRGTSGPLDTQYF
>TRBD2|TRBJ2-3|TRBV5-1|many
TGCGCCAGCAGCTTGGAACCTAGCGGGAGTACAGATACGCAGTATTTT
CASSLEPSGSTDTQYF
>TRBD2|TRBJ2-7|TRBV6-1|.
TGTGCCAGCAACACCGACTCTAACGCGGGACTAGCGGGAGCTAGCGAGCAGTACTTC
CASNTDSNAGLAGASEQYF
>TRBD1|TRBJ2-3|TRBV2|.
TGTGCCAGCAGACCGGGACAGGGCTCAGATACGCAGTATTTT
CASRPGQGSDTQYF
>.|TRBJ1-6|TRBV27|few
TGTGCCAGCAGTTTACGGGGAGCACCCCTCCACTTT
CASSLRGAPLHF
>TRBD2|TRBJ2-6|TRBV7-4|.
TGTGCCAGCAGCTTATTAGCGCGAGGGACTAGCGGGAGCACCCGCTCTGGGGCCAACGTCCTGACTTTC
CASSLLARGTSGSTRSGANVLTF
>TRBD2|TRBJ2-1|TRBV5-1|.
TGCGCCAGCAGCTTACCGGGAGGGCCTGGGAGCTCCTACAATGAGCAGTTCTTC
CASSLPGGPGSSYNEQFF
>.|TRBJ2-5|TRBV9|few
TGTGCCAGCAGCGTAGAACTGGGACTGGGTCAAGAGACCCAGTACTTC
CASSVELGLGQETQYF
>.|TRBJ2-2|TRBV12-3/TRBV12-4|few
TGTGCCAGCAGTTTAGTTGAGGCCGGGGAGCTGTTTTTT
CASSLVEAGELFF
>TRBD2|TRBJ2-5|TRBV5-1|once
TGCGCCAGCAGCTTGTTAACTAGCGGGAATCGAGAGACCCAGTACTTC
CASSLLTSGNRETQYF
>.|TRBJ2-1|TRBV20-1|.
TGCAGTGCTGGCCGAGGCGAGGGGCAGTTCTTC
CSAGRGEGQFF
>TRBD2|TRBJ2-5|TRBV29-1|few
TGCAGCGTTTATTGCGGGAGGGCCTCAGAGACCCAGTACTTC
CSVYCGRASETQYF
>.|TRBJ2-1|TRBV7-9|.
TGTGCCAGCAGCAGCCGGGACATGATCTTC
CASSSRDMIF
>TRBD2|TRBJ2-5|TRBV5-6|.
TGTGCCAGCAGCCCTACACTAGCGGGAGGGCCTACCGAAGAGACCCAGTACTTC
CASSPTLAGGPTEETQYF
>.|TRBJ2-3|TRBV6-5|.
TGTGCCAGCAGATACCGGAGGGGTTACGGGGATACGCAGTATTTT
CASRYRRGYGDTQYF